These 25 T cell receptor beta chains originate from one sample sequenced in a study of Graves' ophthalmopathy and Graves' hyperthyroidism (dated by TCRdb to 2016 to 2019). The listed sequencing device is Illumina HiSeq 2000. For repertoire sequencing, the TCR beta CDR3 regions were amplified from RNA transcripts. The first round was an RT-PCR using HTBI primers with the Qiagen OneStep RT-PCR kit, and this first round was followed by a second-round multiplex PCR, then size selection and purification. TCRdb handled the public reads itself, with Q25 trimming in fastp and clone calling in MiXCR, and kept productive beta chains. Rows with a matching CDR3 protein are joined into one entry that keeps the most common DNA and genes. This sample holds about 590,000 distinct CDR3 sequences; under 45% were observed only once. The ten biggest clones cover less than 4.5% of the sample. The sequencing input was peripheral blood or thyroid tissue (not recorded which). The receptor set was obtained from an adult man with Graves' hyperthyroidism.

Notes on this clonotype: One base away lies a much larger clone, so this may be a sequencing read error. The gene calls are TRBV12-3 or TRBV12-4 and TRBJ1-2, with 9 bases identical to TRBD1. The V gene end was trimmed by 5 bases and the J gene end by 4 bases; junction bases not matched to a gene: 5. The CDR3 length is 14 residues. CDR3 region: CASSTGQGLYGYTF. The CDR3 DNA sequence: TGTGCCAGCAGTACTGGACAGGGGCTCTATGGCTACACCTTC.

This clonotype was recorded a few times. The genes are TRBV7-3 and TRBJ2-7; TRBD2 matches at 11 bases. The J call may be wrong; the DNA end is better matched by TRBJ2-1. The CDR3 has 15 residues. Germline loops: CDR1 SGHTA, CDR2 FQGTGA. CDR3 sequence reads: CASSLTSGSWFEQFF. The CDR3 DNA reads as TGTGCCAGCAGCCTCACTAGCGGGAGTTGGTTCGAGCAGTTCTTC.

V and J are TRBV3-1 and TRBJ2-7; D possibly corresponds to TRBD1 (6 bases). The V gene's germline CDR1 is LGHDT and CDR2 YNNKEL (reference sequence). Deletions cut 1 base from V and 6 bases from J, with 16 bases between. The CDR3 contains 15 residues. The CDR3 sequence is CASSQGVAGVAEQYF. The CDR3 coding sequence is TGTGCCAGCAGCCAAGGGGTGGCAGGGGTGGCCGAGCAGTACTTC.

The CDR3: CATSDLAVGEQFF. The CDR3, as DNA: TGTGCCACCAGTGATTTAGCCGTAGGGGAGCAGTTCTTC. The chain joins TRBV24-1 to TRBJ2-7; D gene ambiguous. The DNA end lines up better with TRBJ2-1; the J call may be wrong. Looked up from germline, CDR1 is KGHDR and CDR2 is SFDVKD. The CDR3 consists of 13 residues.

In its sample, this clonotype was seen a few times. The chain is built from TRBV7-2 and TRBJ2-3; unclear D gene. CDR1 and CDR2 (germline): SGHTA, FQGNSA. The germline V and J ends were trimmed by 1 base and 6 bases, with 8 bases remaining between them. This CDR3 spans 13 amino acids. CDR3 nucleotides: TGTGCCAGCAGCTTAGGTTCTTGGGATACGCAGTATTTT. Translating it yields CASSLGSWDTQYF.

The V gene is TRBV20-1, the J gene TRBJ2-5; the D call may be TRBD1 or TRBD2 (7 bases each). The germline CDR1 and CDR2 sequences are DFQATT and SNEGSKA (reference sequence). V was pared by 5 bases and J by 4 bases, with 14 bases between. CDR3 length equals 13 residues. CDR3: CSASAGGGETQYF. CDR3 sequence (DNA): TGCAGTGCTTCCGCAGGGGGGGGAGAGACCCAGTACTTC.

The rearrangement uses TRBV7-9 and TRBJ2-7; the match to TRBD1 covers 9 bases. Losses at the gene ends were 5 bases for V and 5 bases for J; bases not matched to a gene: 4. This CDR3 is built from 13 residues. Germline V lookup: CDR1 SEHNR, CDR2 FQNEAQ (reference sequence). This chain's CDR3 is CASSQRTGDEQYF. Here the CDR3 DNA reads TGTGCCAGCAGCCAAAGGACAGGGGACGAGCAGTACTTC.

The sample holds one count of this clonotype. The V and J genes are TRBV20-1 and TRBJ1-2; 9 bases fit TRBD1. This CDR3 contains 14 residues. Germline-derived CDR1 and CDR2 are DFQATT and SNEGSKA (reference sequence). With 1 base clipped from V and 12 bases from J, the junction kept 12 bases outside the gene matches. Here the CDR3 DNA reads TGCAGTGCTAGAGTGAGCGGGACAGGGTCTGGAAACACCTTC. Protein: CSARVSGTGSGNTF.

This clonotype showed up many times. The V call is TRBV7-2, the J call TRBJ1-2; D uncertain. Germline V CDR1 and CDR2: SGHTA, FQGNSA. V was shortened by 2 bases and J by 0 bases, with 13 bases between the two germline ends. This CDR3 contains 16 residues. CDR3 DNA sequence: TGTGCCAGCAGCTTATCCTCGGACCGAGCTAACTATGGCTACACCTTC. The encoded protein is CASSLSSDRANYGYTF.

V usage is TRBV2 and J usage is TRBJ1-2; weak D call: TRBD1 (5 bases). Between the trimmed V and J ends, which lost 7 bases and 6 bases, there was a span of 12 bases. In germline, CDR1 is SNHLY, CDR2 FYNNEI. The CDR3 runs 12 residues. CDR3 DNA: TGTGCCAGCACTTCAGGGTGGGATGGCTACACCTTC. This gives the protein CASTSGWDGYTF.

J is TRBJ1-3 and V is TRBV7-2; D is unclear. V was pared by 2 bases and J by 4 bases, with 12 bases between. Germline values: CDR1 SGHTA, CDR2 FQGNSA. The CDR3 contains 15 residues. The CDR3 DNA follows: TGTGCCAGCAGCTTATGGCCAGCGAAAGGAAACACCATATATTTT. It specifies CASSLWPAKGNTIYF.

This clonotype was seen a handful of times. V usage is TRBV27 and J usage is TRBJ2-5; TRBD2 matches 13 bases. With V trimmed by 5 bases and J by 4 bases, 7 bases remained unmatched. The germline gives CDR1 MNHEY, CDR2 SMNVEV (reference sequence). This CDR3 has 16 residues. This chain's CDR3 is CASSPTSGRARETQYF. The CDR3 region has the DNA TGTGCCAGCAGTCCTACTAGCGGGAGGGCCAGAGAGACCCAGTACTTC.

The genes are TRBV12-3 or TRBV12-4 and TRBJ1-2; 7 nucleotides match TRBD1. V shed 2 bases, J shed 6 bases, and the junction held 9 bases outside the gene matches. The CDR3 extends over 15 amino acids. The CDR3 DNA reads TGTGCCAGCAGTTTACGGGTCCCGACAGGGCATGGCTACACCTTC. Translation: CASSLRVPTGHGYTF.

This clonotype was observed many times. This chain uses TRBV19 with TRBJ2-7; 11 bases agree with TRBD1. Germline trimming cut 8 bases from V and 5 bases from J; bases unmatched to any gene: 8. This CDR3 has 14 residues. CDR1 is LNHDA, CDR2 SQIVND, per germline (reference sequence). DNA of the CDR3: TGTGCCAGTGGCGGACAGGGGGCGTTGAACGAGCAGTACTTC. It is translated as CASGGQGALNEQYF.

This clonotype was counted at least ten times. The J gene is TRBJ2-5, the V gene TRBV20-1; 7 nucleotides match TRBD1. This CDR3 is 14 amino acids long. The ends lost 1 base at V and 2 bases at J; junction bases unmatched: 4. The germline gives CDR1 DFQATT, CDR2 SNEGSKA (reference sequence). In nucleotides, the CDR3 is TGCAGTGCTAGAGGCAGGGACAGACAAGAGACCCAGTACTTC. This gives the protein CSARGRDRQETQYF.

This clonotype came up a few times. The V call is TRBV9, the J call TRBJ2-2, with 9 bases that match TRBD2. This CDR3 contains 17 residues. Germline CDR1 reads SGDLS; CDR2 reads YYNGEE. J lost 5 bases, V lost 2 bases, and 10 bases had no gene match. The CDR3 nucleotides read TGTGCCAGCAGCGTTAGCGGGGGAGGGCGGCTTACCGGGGAGCTGTTTTTT. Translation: CASSVSGGGRLTGELFF.

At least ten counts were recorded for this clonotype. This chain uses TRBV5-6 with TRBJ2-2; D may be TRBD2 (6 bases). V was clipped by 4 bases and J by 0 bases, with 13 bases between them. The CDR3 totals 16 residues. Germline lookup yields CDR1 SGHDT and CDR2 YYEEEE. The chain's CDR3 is CASSLFGGPNTGELFF. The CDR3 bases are TGTGCCAGCAGCCTCTTCGGGGGACCGAACACCGGGGAGCTGTTTTTT.

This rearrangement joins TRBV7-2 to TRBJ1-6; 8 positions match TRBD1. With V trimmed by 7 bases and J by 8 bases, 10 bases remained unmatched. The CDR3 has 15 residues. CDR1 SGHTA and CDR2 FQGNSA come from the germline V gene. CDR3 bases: TGTGCCAGCATCCGGACAGGGACGGACGATTCACCCCTCCACTTT. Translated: CASIRTGTDDSPLHF.

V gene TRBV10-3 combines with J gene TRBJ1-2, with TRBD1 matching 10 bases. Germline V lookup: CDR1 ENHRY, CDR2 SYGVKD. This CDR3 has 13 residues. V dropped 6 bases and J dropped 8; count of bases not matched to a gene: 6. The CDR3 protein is CAIRTGGLRGYTF. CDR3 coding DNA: TGTGCCATCAGGACAGGGGGCCTTCGGGGCTACACCTTC.

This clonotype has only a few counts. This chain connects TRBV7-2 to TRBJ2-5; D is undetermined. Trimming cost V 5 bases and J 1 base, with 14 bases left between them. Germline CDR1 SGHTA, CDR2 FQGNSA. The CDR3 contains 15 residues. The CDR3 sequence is CASSRSPSGQETQYF. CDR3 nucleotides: TGTGCCAGCAGCCGGAGCCCATCGGGCCAAGAGACCCAGTACTTC.

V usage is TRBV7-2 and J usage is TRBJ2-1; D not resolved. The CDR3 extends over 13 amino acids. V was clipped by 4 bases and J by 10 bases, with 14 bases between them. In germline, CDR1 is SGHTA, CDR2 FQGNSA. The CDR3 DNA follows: TGTGCCAGCAGCTCCCTCGGATCGGTCGAGCAGTTCTTC. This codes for CASSSLGSVEQFF.

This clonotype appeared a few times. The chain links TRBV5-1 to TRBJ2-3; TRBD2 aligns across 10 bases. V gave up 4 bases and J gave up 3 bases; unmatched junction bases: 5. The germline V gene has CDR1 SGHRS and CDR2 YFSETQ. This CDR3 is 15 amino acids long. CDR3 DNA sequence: TGCGCCAGCAGCCTACTAGCGGGGCAAACAGATACGCAGTATTTT. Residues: CASSLLAGQTDTQYF.

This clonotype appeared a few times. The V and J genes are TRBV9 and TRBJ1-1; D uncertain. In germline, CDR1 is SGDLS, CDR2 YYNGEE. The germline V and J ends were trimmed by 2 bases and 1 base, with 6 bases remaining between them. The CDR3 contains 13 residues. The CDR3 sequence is CASSVNKNTEAFF. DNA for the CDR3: TGTGCCAGCAGCGTGAATAAGAACACTGAAGCTTTCTTT. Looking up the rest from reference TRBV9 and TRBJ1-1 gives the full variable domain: DSGVTQTPKHLITATGQRVTLRCSPRSGDLSVYWYQQSLDQGLQFLIQYYNGEERAKGNILERFSAQQFPDLHSELNLSSLELGDSALYFCASSVNKNTEAFFGQGTRLTVV.

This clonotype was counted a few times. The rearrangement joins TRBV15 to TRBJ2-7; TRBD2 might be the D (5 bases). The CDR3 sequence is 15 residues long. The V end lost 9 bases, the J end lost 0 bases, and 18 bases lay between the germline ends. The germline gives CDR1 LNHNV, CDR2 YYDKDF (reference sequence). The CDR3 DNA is TGTGCCACTGGCGAGGGCAGCGCCGGCTCCTACGAGCAGTACTTC. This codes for CATGEGSAGSYEQYF.

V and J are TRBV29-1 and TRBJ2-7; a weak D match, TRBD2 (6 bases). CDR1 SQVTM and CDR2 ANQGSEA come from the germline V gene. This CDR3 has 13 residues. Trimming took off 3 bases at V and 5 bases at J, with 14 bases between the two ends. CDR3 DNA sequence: TGCAGCGTTGAGGGATCGGGACTCGACGAGCAGTACTTC. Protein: CSVEGSGLDEQYF.